These 14 T cell receptor beta chains were all obtained from the same sample, sequenced in a study of OX40 agonist ivuxolimab in advanced cancers. Assay: immunoSEQ multiplex PCR; the TCRdb copy retains only in-frame clones and omits some. The sample has 95,000 to 150,000 clones, over 85% seen once; the top ten hold over 0.15%. The sample in question was CD4+ or CD8+ T cells sorted from blood, obtained in a trial of the OX40 agonist ivuxolimab. These receptor sequences come from an adult with an advanced solid tumor such as melanoma, head and neck, liver or kidney cancer.

The chain joins TRBV19 to TRBJ1-5; TRBD1 agrees at 7 bases. V gave up 5 bases and J gave up 4 bases; unmatched junction bases: 11. The CDR3 sequence is 16 residues long. Germline values: CDR1 LNHDA, CDR2 SQIVND (reference sequence). CDR3 DNA sequence: TGTGCCAGTAGTCCGGTCTGGGGACAGCCAAATCAGCCCCAGCATTTT. Its translation is CASSPVWGQPNQPQHF.

CDR3 bases: TGTGCCAGCAGGCAGGGAGGGACAGCCCGTCTTCCCCTCCACTTT. Translation gives CASRQGGTARLPLHF. The V call is TRBV5-6, the J call TRBJ1-6, with 7 bases fitting TRBD1. The CDR3 length is 15 residues. J was trimmed by 13 bases and V by 5 bases; bases with no gene match: 15. Per the germline V gene, CDR1 is SGHDT and CDR2 is YYEEEE.

The rearrangement uses TRBV6-5 and TRBJ2-7; D ambiguous. The germline gives CDR1 MNHEY, CDR2 SVGAGI. The V end lost 10 bases, the J end lost 5 bases, and 12 bases lay between the germline ends. The CDR3 contains 11 residues. The CDR3 sequence is CAIAIRDEQYF. In nucleotides, the CDR3 is TGTGCCATCGCCATTAGGGACGAGCAGTACTTC.

The chain links TRBV11-2 to TRBJ1-2; 12 bases are shared with TRBD1. The CDR3 extends over 17 amino acids. V shed 0 bases, J shed 8 bases, and the junction held 10 bases outside the gene matches. Germline CDR1 is SGHAT and CDR2 is FQNNGV. The CDR3 is CASSLERGTGGAQGYTF. In nucleotides, the CDR3 is TGTGCCAGCAGCTTAGAGAGGGGGACAGGGGGCGCGCAGGGCTACACCTTC.

To note about this clone: An end of the junction differs from the germline gene, which may be a read error. This chain connects TRBV6-6 to TRBJ1-1; TRBD1 aligns across 8 bases. The CDR3 loop spans 12 amino acids. Per the germline V gene, CDR1 is MNHNY and CDR2 is SVGAGI (reference sequence). The CDR3, as DNA: TGTGCCAGCAGCCCGGCCGGACAGGGAGTGCACTTT. Translating gives CASSPAGQGVHF.

The rearrangement links TRBV11-3 to TRBJ2-5; TRBD2 agrees at 11 bases. Germline CDR1 and CDR2: SGHNT and YENEEA. The junction had 4 bases not matched to a gene; V was cut back by 3 bases and J by 1 base. This CDR3 is 16 amino acids long. The CDR3 sequence: CASSLLLAGAQETQYF. CDR3 nucleotide sequence: TGTGCCAGCAGCTTGTTACTAGCGGGGGCCCAAGAGACCCAGTACTTC.

This chain joins TRBV5-1 and TRBJ2-2, with 13 nucleotides matching TRBD2. The CDR3 extends over 17 amino acids. The V segment lost 1 base and the J segment 8 bases; nucleotides outside the gene matches: 8. The germline V gene has CDR1 SGHRS and CDR2 YFSETQ. The CDR3: CASSLKKGTSGAGELFF. For the CDR3, the DNA is TGCGCCAGCAGCTTGAAGAAGGGGACTAGCGGGGCTGGGGAGCTGTTTTTT.

The chain carries TRBV23-1 and TRBJ1-1; D remains unclear. TRBV23-1 is known as an ORF, though its function is uncertain. This CDR3 has 16 amino acids. V was clipped by 2 bases and J by 1 base, with 14 bases between them. CDR3 protein: CASSQDGLRGNTEAFF. CDR3 coding DNA: TGCGCCAGCAGTCAAGACGGTCTTCGTGGGAACACTGAAGCTTTCTTT.

The genes are TRBV5-1 and TRBJ1-1; weak D call: TRBD1 (5 bases). The CDR3 consists of 14 residues. Trimming pared 3 bases from V and 4 bases from J, leaving 13 bases between. From germline, CDR1 is SGHRS and CDR2 YFSETQ. CDR3 DNA: TGCGCCAGCAGCTCCGGGGGGTCGGGCACTGAAGCTTTCTTT. Translating it yields CASSSGGSGTEAFF.

The chain joins TRBV21-1 to TRBJ2-3; TRBD2 is taken as the D call from the table, unchecked against the DNA. TRBV21-1 is labeled a pseudogene. There are 14 residues in the CDR3. Here the CDR3 reads CAREGLAHTDTQYF. The CDR3 DNA reads as TGTGCCAGAGAGGGACTAGCTCACACAGATACGCAGTATTTT.

The chain recombines TRBV2 with TRBJ2-6; D gene unclear. CDR3 size: 16 residues. V was trimmed by 2 bases and J by 0 bases, leaving 8 bases between them. Germline V CDR1 and CDR2: SNHLY, FYNNEI. In nucleotides, the CDR3 is TGTGCCAGCAGTGAAAGTGGGGTCTCTGGGGCCAACGTCCTGACTTTC. This codes for CASSESGVSGANVLTF.

CDR3 nucleotides: TGTGCCAGCAGCAAAGGGGGGATCACAGATACGCAGTATTTT. Translation gives CASSKGGITDTQYF. The V call is TRBV7-2, the J call TRBJ2-3; D may match TRBD1 or TRBD2 (6 bases each). Germline V gives CDR1 SGHTA, CDR2 FQGNSA. This CDR3 contains 14 residues. With 5 bases removed from V and 2 bases from J, the gap between germline ends came to 11 bases.

The chain joins TRBV5-1 to TRBJ1-5; maybe TRBD1 (6 bases). Germline lookup yields CDR1 SGHRS and CDR2 YFSETQ. Trimming pared 1 base from V and 4 bases from J, leaving 15 bases between. CDR3 length: 16 amino acids. The CDR3 loop is CASSLFPGEGNQPQHF. In DNA form, the CDR3 reads TGCGCCAGCAGCTTGTTTCCAGGGGAAGGAAATCAGCCCCAGCATTTT.

The chain is built from TRBV11-2 and TRBJ2-5; D unresolved. The DNA end is more similar to TRBJ2-7, so the J call may be wrong. CDR1 SGHAT and CDR2 FQNNGV come from the germline V gene. The CDR3 has 15 amino acids. The CDR3 region is CASSPRSGRSYEQYF. In DNA, the CDR3 is TGTGCCAGCAGCCCCCGTTCGGGTAGGAGTTACGAGCAGTACTTC.